Each of the 9 T cell receptor beta chains below was sequenced from the same sample in a study of radiotherapy plus CTLA-4 blockade in lung cancer. Sequencing used immunoSEQ multiplex PCR; TCRdb keeps in-frame clones, though not all of them. Of 60,000 or so clones in the sample, 77% were seen once. This sample comprised peripheral blood, obtained from a patient treated with radiotherapy plus ipilimumab. The receptors here all came from a human donor with non-small cell lung cancer who had a partial response to radiotherapy plus ipilimumab.

The chain couples TRBV25-1 to TRBJ2-3; 9 nucleotides align to TRBD2. V lost 6 bases and J lost 2; bases outside the gene matches: 9. CDR1 and CDR2 (germline): MGHDK, SYGVNS. This CDR3 is built from 16 residues. This CDR3 reads CASRVWAGGYTDTQYF. The CDR3 region has the DNA TGTGCCAGCAGAGTTTGGGCGGGGGGGTACACAGATACGCAGTATTTT.

The V call is TRBV19, the J call TRBJ1-2; 12 nucleotides line up with TRBD1. The length of the CDR3 is 15 residues. Germline values: CDR1 LNHDA, CDR2 SQIVND (reference sequence). Trimming took 7 bases from V and 3 from J; bases not matched to a gene: 6. The CDR3: CASTPGTGGHYGYTF. CDR3 nucleotides: TGTGCCAGTACCCCTGGGACAGGGGGCCACTATGGCTACACCTTC.

The gene calls are TRBV5-1 and TRBJ2-7, with TRBD1 matching over 10 bases. With V trimmed by 4 bases and J by 6 bases, 7 bases remained unmatched. The CDR3 extends over 14 amino acids. Germline assignment: CDR1 SGHRS and CDR2 YFSETQ. The CDR3, as DNA: TGCGCCAGCAGCCCTCCCGGGACAGGGGTCGAGCAGTACTTC. Protein product: CASSPPGTGVEQYF. Filled out from reference TRBV5-1 and TRBJ2-7, the complete variable domain reads KAGVTQTPRYLIKTRGQQVTLSCSPISGHRSVSWYQQTPGQGLQFLFEYFSETQRNKGNFPGRFSGRQFSNSRSEMNVSTLELGDSALYLCASSPPGTGVEQYFGPGTRLTVT.

V and J are TRBV19 and TRBJ1-4; 9 nucleotides align to TRBD1. This CDR3 contains 14 residues. V lost 2 bases, J lost 7 bases, and 2 bases stayed unmatched. Germline V gene sequence: CDR1 LNHDA, CDR2 SQIVND (reference sequence). The CDR3 sequence is CASSITGGSEKLFF. CDR3 DNA: TGTGCCAGTAGTATAACAGGGGGCTCTGAAAAACTGTTTTTT.

The chain links TRBV6-6 to TRBJ2-3, with TRBD2 matching over 8 bases. CDR3 size: 14 residues. The V gene's germline CDR1 is MNHNY and CDR2 SVGAGI (reference sequence). The trim removed 5 bases at V and 3 bases at J, leaving 4 bases unmatched. This chain's CDR3 is CASSQGGGTDTQYF. CDR3 nucleotide sequence: TGTGCCAGCAGTCAAGGCGGGGGGACAGATACGCAGTATTTT.

This chain uses TRBV6-6 with TRBJ1-5, with a tentative D call TRBD1 (6 bases). V was trimmed by 8 bases and J by 3 bases, leaving 14 bases between them. This CDR3 contains 14 residues. Looked up from germline, CDR1 is MNHNY and CDR2 is SVGAGI (reference sequence). CDR3 bases: TGTGCCAGCTCCCTGGGGGCGATCAATCAGCCCCAGCATTTT. As protein: CASSLGAINQPQHF.

This clone was counted between two and nine times. The chain combines TRBV6-1 with TRBJ2-7; 7 bases align to TRBD1. This CDR3 contains 14 residues. With V trimmed by 5 bases and J by 1 base, 5 bases remained unmatched. Looked up from germline, CDR1 is MNHNS and CDR2 is SASEGT. The CDR3 protein is CASSRQGKSYEQYF. For the CDR3, the DNA is TGTGCCAGCAGTAGACAGGGTAAATCCTACGAGCAGTACTTC.

Only one count was recorded for this clone. The chain links TRBV27 to TRBJ1-2, with TRBD1 matching over 8 bases. Trimming removed 5 bases from V and 0 bases from J; junction bases left unmatched: 11. The CDR3 has 17 residues. The germline gives CDR1 MNHEY, CDR2 SMNVEV (reference sequence). CDR3 in DNA: TGTGCCAGCAGTCAGATCCAGGGGGCAGTGACTAACTATGGCTACACCTTC. It is translated as CASSQIQGAVTNYGYTF.

This chain connects TRBV5-6 to TRBJ1-2; D possibly corresponds to TRBD1 (6 bases). CDR3 length: 17 residues. Germline values: CDR1 SGHDT, CDR2 YYEEEE. V lost 1 base and J 0 bases, leaving 16 bases between the germline ends. The CDR3 sequence: CASSLTRKGQTNYGYTF. The CDR3, as DNA: TGTGCCAGCAGCTTGACGCGTAAAGGACAGACTAACTATGGCTACACCTTC.